This T cell receptor (beta chain) was retrieved from a study of shared clonotypes between healthy human individuals. TCRdb keeps only in-frame clones here, not all; method: immunoSEQ multiplex PCR. The repertoire holds more than 2 million clones, with just under 95% as singletons. Naive CD8 isolation took CD45RO-negative cells positively selected for CCR7 and excluded terminally differentiated effector memory CD45RA+ cells. From germline, CDR1 is LNHDA and CDR2 SQIVND (reference sequence). This CDR3 has 16 residues. Trimming removed 3 bases from V and 4 bases from J; junction bases left unmatched: 7.

This TCR derives from a man younger than 35 in good health. Some clones in this sample may be carry-over from other donors' samples. The material sequenced was naive CD8+ T cells from PBMCs. The chain joins TRBV19 to TRBJ2-1; 9 bases agree with TRBD2. The CDR3 reads CASSMQRAGGYNEQFF. DNA of the CDR3: TGTGCCAGTAGTATGCAACGAGCGGGGGGATACAATGAGCAGTTCTTC.